This T cell receptor (beta chain) was sequenced for a study of neoadjuvant anti-PD-1 for oral cavity cancer. On the study more broadly: Around day 43, patients without progression received a fourth nivolumab dose before surgery.

The assay was immunoSEQ multiplex PCR, and TCRdb's table has in-frame clones only and misses some. The top ten hold roughly 3.4% of the sample, which has approximately 32,000 clones, around nine tenths seen once. Notes on this clone: The antigen remains undetermined.

Study-wide points: Pretreatment Treg/Th17 ratio correlated inversely with post-treatment tumor clonality. With a few patients per group, TCR findings need larger cohorts.

Stage II-IVA oral cavity squamous cell carcinoma was new and untreated by systemic or radiation therapy. The receptor was derived from a person aged 35 to 85 with oral cavity squamous cell carcinoma. Sequences were derived from PBMCs, sampled before nivolumab (anti-PD-1) treatment.

CDR3: CASSLVGLAGVYRETQYF. The CDR3 nucleotides read TGTGCCAGCAGCTTGGTGGGACTAGCGGGGGTATACCGGGAGACCCAGTACTTC. The chain carries TRBV5-8 and TRBJ2-5; 14 nucleotides line up with TRBD2. Trimming at V came to 0 bases and at J to 5 bases, leaving 9 bases not matched to a gene. Germline CDR1 is SGHTS and CDR2 is YDEGEE. CDR3 length: 18 residues. Variable domain in full (rest from reference TRBV5-8 and TRBJ2-5): EAGVTQSPTHLIKTRGQQATLRCSPISGHTSVYWYQQALGLGLQFLLWYDEGEERNRGNFPPRFSGRQFPNYSSELNVNALELEDSALYLCASSLVGLAGVYRETQYFGPGTRLLVL.